This T cell receptor beta chain came from a study of monozygotic twins with inflammatory bowel disease (dated by TCRdb to between 2018 and 2021). Concerning the study at large: A total of approximately 30 monozygotic twin pairs were included in the full study, comprising nine German pairs (four IBD-concordant, five IBD-discordant) and 19 IBD-discordant Danish pairs. The search for disease-associated traits relied mainly on comparing IBD patients with their genetically identical healthy co-twins within discordant pairs. Each individual had, on average, about 151 000 unique TCRalpha sequences and 181 000 unique TCRbeta sequences available for analysis. Study-wide conclusions, independent of this receptor: TCRbeta repertoire diversity, by inverse Simpson index, was decreased in IBD patients compared with their healthy co-twins. Different T cell subtypes could not be distinguished in the analysis. Concordant and discordant twins showed no difference in repertoire similarity, possibly because of limited statistical power. Because patients were on differing immunosuppressive treatments, the repertoires may have picked up extra background noise and inter-individual variability. Compared with healthy twins, IBD patients shared fewer clonotypes with other individuals, and the difference was most pronounced in patients with signs of disease activity. The results gave no support for a single strong signal or clonotype linked to IBD.

The library was produced with 5' RACE. The input for every TCR library was around 3,600 ng of total RNA. cDNA was synthesized with SMARTScribe reverse transcriptase in eight separate reactions per sample. Unique molecular identifiers containing a 6-nucleotide sample barcode were introduced through template switching during cDNA synthesis. Two nested PCRs of roughly 16 and 10 cycles amplified the TCRalpha and TCRbeta cDNA, and bead purification followed each PCR. Before amplification, the cDNA was treated with uracil DNA-glycosylase and purified using the QIAquick PCR purification kit. In the second PCR, Illumina TruSeq-compatible adapters and sample-specific barcodes were added. Library quality and concentration were checked on TapeStation and Qubit, and libraries were pooled at around 5.3 ng each. The pooled libraries were sequenced with 2 x 100 bp reads and custom sequencing primers on an Illumina HiSeq2500 single-index Rapid Run. The study's processing was this. PCR and sequencing errors were corrected by UMI-based consensus assembly using MiGEC version 1.2.6. MiXCR version 2.1.1 was used to carry out V(D)J alignment, clonotype assembly and CDR3 extraction. To normalise gene usage, clonotype sharing and MAIT/NKT TCR abundance, the top 1000, 10 000 and 20 000 clonotypes in each sample were analysed. Diversity was computed as the inverse Simpson index with the vegan R package after downsampling to 27 000 UMIs. Paired Mann-Whitney U tests were applied to discordant twin pairs, with Benjamini-Hochberg correction for multiple testing. TCRdb reanalyzed the reads, keeping one entry per CDR3 protein sequence and omitting DNA. For this entry, the V and J calls and clone size follow TCRdb and not the study's own pipeline. Per the sample table, the count is about 330,000 distinct CDR3 sequences. Of the sample, approximately 2% is held by the ten largest clones.

For this clonotype: The clone's antigen remains unknown.

A roughly 2.6 ml peripheral blood sample was drawn into PAXgene tubes per donor and stored at -80°C. Total RNA was isolated from whole blood with the PAXgene blood miRNA kit on an automated QIAcube, without T cell sorting. Deep TCRalpha and TCRbeta repertoire profiling with unique molecular barcoding was performed on peripheral blood of monozygotic twin pairs concordant or discordant for inflammatory bowel disease. For every twin pair, smoking habits were documented, and each individual was categorised as a current, former or never smoker. CDR1 and CDR2 are drawn from the germline V gene: SGHTA, FQGNSA. Inclusive of the bounding cysteine and phenylalanine, the CDR3 is 17 residues long. Nucleotide data are not available.

Sample: blood. The receptor was derived from a human donor with ulcerative colitis or Crohn's disease, or a healthy co-twin of an affected twin (not recorded which). The rearranged chain carries TRBV7-2 and TRBJ1-1. The CDR3 here reads CASSFGRWGGLNTEAFF. Extended through the reference TRBV7-2 and TRBJ1-1 proteins, this CDR3 yields the full variable domain: GAGVSQSPSNKVTEKGKDVELRCDPISGHTALYWYRQSLGQGLEFLIYFQGNSAPDKSGLPSDRFSAERTGGSVSTLTIQRTQQEDSAVYLCASSFGRWGGLNTEAFFGQGTRLTVV.